This T cell receptor beta chain was captured by sequencing in a study of radiation and T cells in renal cell carcinoma. For the study at large: Nephrectomy followed 15 Gy stereotactic body radiation by 4 weeks. Findings of the study overall: From baseline, blood top tumor clonotypes peaked at 2 weeks post-radiation. Baseline intratumoral clonotype presence is unknown without pretreatment biopsies.

Germline CDR1 and CDR2: SGHRS and YFSETQ. The CDR3 is made up of 15 amino acids. V shed 4 bases, J shed 3 bases, and the junction held 9 bases outside the gene matches. Using immunoSEQ multiplex PCR, the repertoire was profiled, and TCRdb retains in-frame clones only, with some absent. The sample comprises 70,000 to 100,000 clones, 65% to 85% of which are singletons, and 5% to 7.5% rests with the top ten. As for time point: baseline pretreatment blood. The treatment is: 15 Gy SBRT to primary tumor, nephrectomy 4 weeks later. In its sample, this clone was seen a few times. Antigen specificity is unknown.

The genes are TRBV5-1 and TRBJ2-7, with TRBD2 identical over 8 bases. This clonotype was obtained from a man aged 55 to 70 with renal cell carcinoma. Sequenced material: blood, taken from a patient whose treatment included radiotherapy and nephrectomy. The CDR3 reads CASSPGGGRYYEQYF. The CDR3 DNA follows: TGCGCCAGCAGCCCCGGCGGCGGGAGGTACTACGAGCAGTACTTC.